The sequence of this T cell receptor beta chain was determined in a study of T cells after yellow fever vaccination. Whole-study context: Those fractions that held only low numbers of cells were prepared using the SMART-Seq v4 Ultra Low Input RNA kit. General study points: Primary-vaccination clones mostly resurfaced post-booster (about 95% CD4, approximately 87% CD8). Weaker in magnitude, the secondary response showed a faster peak on day 5 versus 15. Highly abundant clonotypes carried over from the bulk population could end up in FACS-sorted repertoires as contaminants.

This clonotype was picked up many times. Its specificity is unknown. One entry per CDR3 protein, called by TCRdb with MiXCR from the 5' RACE reads. The sample holds some 130,000 distinct CDR3 sequences, under 7% seen once. This CDR3 comprises 20 residues. CDR1 and CDR2 from the germline V gene are DFQATT and SNEGSKA (reference sequence). With V trimmed by 0 bases and J by 4 bases, 17 bases remained unmatched. The rearrangement uses TRBV20-1 and TRBJ2-3; 12 positions match TRBD2. The starting material was CD4+ T cells sorted from PBMCs, obtained 10 days after the yellow fever booster vaccination. This clonotype originated in a man under 40 who received the YFV17D yellow fever vaccine. The CDR3, as DNA: TGCAGTGCTAGAGAACTAGCGGGAGGATCTCGGGCCCCAGCGGCAGATACGCAGTATTTT. Encoded protein: CSARELAGGSRAPAADTQYF.